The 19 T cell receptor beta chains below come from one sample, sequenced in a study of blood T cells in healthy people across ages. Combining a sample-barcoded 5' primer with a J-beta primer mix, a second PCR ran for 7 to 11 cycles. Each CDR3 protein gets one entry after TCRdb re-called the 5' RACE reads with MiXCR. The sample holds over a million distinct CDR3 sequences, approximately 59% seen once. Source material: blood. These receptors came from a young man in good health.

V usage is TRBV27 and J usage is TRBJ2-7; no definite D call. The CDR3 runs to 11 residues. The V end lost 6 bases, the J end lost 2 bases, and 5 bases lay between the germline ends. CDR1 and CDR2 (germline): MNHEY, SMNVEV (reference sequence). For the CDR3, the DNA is TGTGCCAGCAGACTACCCTACGAGCAGTACTTC. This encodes CASRLPYEQYF.

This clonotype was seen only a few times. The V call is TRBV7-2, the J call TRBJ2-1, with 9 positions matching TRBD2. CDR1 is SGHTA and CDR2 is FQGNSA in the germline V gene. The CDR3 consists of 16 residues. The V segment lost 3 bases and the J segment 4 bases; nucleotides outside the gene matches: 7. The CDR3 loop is CASSFRGRALYNEQFF. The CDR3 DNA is TGTGCCAGCAGCTTTCGCGGGAGGGCCCTATACAATGAGCAGTTCTTC.

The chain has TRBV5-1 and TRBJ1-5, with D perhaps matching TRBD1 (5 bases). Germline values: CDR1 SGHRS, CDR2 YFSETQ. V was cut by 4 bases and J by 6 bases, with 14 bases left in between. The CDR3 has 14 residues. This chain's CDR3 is CASSPDGGSQPQHF. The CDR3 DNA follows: TGCGCCAGCAGCCCGGATGGGGGGAGTCAGCCCCAGCATTTT.

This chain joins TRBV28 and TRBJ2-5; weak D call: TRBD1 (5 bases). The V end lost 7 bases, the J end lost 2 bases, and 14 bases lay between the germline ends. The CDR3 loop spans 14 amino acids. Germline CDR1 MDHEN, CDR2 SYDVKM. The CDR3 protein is CASKQARKQETQYF. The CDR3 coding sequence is TGTGCCAGCAAACAGGCCAGAAAGCAAGAGACCCAGTACTTC.

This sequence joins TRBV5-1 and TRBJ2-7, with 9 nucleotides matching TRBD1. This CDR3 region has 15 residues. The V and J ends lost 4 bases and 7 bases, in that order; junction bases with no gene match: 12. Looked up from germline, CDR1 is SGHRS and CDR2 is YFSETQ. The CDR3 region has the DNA TGCGCCAGCAGCCCGGGACAGGGTGGCCACAATGAGCAGTACTTC. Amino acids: CASSPGQGGHNEQYF.

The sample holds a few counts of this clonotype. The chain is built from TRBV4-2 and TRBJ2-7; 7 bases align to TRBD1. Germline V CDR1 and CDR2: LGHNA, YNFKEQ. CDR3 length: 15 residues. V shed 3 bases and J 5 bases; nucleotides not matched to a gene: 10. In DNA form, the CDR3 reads TGTGCCAGCAGCCACTCCGGGACAGCACTCGACGAGCAGTACTTC. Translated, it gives CASSHSGTALDEQYF.

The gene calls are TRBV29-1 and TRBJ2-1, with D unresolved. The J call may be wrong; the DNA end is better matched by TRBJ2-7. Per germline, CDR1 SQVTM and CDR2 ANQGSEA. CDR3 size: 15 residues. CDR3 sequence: CSVSLGHTSYNEQYF. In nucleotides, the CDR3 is TGCAGCGTTTCCCTAGGCCATACCTCCTACAATGAGCAGTACTTC.

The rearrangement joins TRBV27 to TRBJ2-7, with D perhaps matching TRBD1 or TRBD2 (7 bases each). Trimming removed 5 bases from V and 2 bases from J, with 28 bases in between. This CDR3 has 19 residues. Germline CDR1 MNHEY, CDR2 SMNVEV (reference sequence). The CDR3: CASSQATGSRAGETYEQYF. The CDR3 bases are TGTGCCAGCAGTCAGGCGACAGGGTCGCGCGCGGGGGAAACCTACGAGCAGTACTTC.

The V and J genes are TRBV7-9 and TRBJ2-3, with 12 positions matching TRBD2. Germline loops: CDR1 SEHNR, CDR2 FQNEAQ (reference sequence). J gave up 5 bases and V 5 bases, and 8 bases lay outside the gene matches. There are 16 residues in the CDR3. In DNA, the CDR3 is TGTGCCAGCAGCGATCGACTAGCGGGGGAGGGAGATACGCAGTATTTT. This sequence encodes CASSDRLAGEGDTQYF.

This chain's CDR3 is CASSLGPTAYEQYF. CDR3 bases: TGTGCCAGCAGCTTAGGACCTACAGCCTACGAGCAGTACTTC. The V and J genes are TRBV11-2 and TRBJ2-1; D unclear. The J call is doubtful: the DNA matches TRBJ2-7 better. The germline V gene has CDR1 SGHAT and CDR2 FQNNGV. The CDR3 consists of 14 residues.

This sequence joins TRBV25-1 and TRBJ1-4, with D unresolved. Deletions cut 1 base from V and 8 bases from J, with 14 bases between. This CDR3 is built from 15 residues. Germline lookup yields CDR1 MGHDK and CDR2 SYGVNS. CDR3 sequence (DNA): TGTGCCAGCAGTGAATTTATGGGGATGGGCGAAAAACTGTTTTTT. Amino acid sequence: CASSEFMGMGEKLFF.

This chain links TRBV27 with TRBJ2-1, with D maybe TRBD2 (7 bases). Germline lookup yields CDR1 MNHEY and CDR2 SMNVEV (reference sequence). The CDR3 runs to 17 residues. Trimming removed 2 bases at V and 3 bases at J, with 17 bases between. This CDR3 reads CASSLTGAGAVYNEQFF. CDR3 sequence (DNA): TGTGCCAGCAGTTTAACGGGGGCGGGAGCAGTCTACAATGAGCAGTTCTTC.

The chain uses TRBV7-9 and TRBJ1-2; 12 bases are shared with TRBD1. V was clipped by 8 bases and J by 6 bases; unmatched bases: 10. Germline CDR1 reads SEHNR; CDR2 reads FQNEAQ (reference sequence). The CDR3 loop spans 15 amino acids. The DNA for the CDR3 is TGTGCCAGCGGCAACGGGACAGGGGGCTGGGATGGCTACACCTTC. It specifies CASGNGTGGWDGYTF. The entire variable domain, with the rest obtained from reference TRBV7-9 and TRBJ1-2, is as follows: DTGVSQNPRHKITKRGQNVTFRCDPISEHNRLYWYRQTLGQGPEFLTYFQNEAQLEKSRLLSDRFSAERPKGSFSTLEIQRTEQGDSAMYLCASGNGTGGWDGYTFGSGTRLTVV.

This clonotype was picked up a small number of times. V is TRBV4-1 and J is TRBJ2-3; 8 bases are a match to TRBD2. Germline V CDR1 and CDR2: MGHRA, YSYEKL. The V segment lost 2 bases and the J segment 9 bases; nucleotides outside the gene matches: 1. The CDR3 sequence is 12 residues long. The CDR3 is CASSQREGTQYF. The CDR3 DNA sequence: TGCGCCAGCAGCCAACGGGAGGGGACGCAGTATTTT.

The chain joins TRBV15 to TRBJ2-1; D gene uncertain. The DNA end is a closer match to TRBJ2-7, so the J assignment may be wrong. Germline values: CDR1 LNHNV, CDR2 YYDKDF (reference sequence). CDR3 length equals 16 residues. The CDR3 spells CATSSTLKSSYNEQYF. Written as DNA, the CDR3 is TGTGCCACCAGCAGTACACTCAAGAGCTCCTACAATGAGCAGTACTTC.

The DNA for the CDR3 is TGCGCCAGCAGCTATACTATGGACGCCTATGGCTACACCTTC. This encodes CASSYTMDAYGYTF. V and J are TRBV5-1 and TRBJ1-2; D uncertain. The germline CDR1 and CDR2 sequences are SGHRS and YFSETQ. Deletions cut 3 bases from V and 4 bases from J, with 13 bases between. This CDR3 contains 14 residues.

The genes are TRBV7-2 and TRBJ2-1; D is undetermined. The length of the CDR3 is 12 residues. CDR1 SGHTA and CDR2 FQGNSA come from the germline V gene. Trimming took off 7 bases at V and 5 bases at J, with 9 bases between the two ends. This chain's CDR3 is CASTPFHNEQFF. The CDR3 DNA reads TGTGCCAGCACCCCGTTTCACAATGAGCAGTTCTTC.

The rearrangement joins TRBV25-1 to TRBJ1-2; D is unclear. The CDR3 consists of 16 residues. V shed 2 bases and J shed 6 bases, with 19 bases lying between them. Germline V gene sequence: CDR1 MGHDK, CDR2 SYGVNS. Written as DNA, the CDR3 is TGTGCCAGCAGTGAACGTCCCCTAGGCTACATCCATGGCTACACCTTC. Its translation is CASSERPLGYIHGYTF.

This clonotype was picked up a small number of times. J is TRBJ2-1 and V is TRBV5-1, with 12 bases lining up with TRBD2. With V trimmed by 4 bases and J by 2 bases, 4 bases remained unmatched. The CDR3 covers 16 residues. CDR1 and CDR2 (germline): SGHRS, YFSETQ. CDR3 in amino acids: CASSARLAGAYNEQFF. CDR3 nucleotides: TGCGCCAGCAGCGCCCGACTAGCGGGAGCCTACAATGAGCAGTTCTTC.